This passage covers 30 T cell receptor beta chains from one sample sequenced in a study of T cell changes during pregnancy in multiple sclerosis. The data were produced by immunoSEQ multiplex PCR, yet TCRdb's version contains in-frame clones alone and is incomplete. The sample yields some 68,000 clones, 92% seen once. The sample here was peripheral blood, taken in the second trimester of pregnancy. Every receptor here comes from a female donor in good health, enrolled as a control in a pregnancy study.

This chain joins TRBV9 and TRBJ1-1; weak D call: TRBD1 (5 bases). The germline V gene encodes CDR1 SGDLS and CDR2 YYNGEE. Trimming stripped 3 bases from V and 0 bases from J, with 12 bases between. The CDR3 runs 15 residues. In DNA, the CDR3 is TGTGCCAGCAGCGGGGGGAGGGGCATGAACACTGAAGCTTTCTTT. This encodes CASSGGRGMNTEAFF.

CDR3 loop: CASSLQGGYEQYF. In DNA, the CDR3 is TGTGCCAGCAGTTTACAGGGCGGCTACGAGCAGTACTTC. The chain couples TRBV27 to TRBJ2-5, with D perhaps matching TRBD1 (5 bases). The end of the DNA aligns better with TRBJ2-7, so the J call may be wrong. Germline V CDR1 and CDR2: MNHEY, SMNVEV (reference sequence). The CDR3 totals 13 residues.

This clone was seen only once. V usage is TRBV7-9 and J usage is TRBJ2-7; 7 bases are shared with TRBD1. Germline assignment: CDR1 SEHNR and CDR2 FQNEAQ (reference sequence). The CDR3 consists of 12 residues. Germline trimming cut 7 bases from V and 7 bases from J; bases unmatched to any gene: 7. This CDR3 is CASNTGAWEQYF. The CDR3 nucleotides read TGTGCCAGCAATACAGGGGCGTGGGAGCAGTACTTC. The full variable domain, completed using reference TRBV7-9 and TRBJ2-7, is DTGVSQNPRHKITKRGQNVTFRCDPISEHNRLYWYRQTLGQGPEFLTYFQNEAQLEKSRLLSDRFSAERPKGSFSTLEIQRTEQGDSAMYLCASNTGAWEQYFGPGTRLTVT.

The V gene is TRBV28, the J gene TRBJ1-1, with TRBD1 matching 7 bases. J lost 3 bases, V lost 3 bases, and 4 bases had no gene match. CDR3 length: 14 amino acids. The germline V gene has CDR1 MDHEN and CDR2 SYDVKM. The DNA for the CDR3 is TGTGCCAGCAGTTTCGACAGGGCTGACACTGAAGCTTTCTTT. Encoded protein: CASSFDRADTEAFF.

The chain carries TRBV6-6 and TRBJ2-5, with D uncertain. Looked up from germline, CDR1 is MNHNY and CDR2 is SVGAGI (reference sequence). Trimming took off 6 bases at V and 0 bases at J, with 5 bases between the two ends. This CDR3 comprises 12 residues. CDR3 sequence reads: CASSSYQETQYF. CDR3 coding DNA: TGTGCCAGCAGCTCTTACCAAGAGACCCAGTACTTC.

In the case of this clone: At one boundary the junction diverges from the germline segment, which might be a read error. The same CDR3 is also encoded by other DNA sequences in this sample. The chain couples TRBV29-1 to TRBJ1-1; 9 bases line up with TRBD1. In germline, CDR1 is SQVTM, CDR2 ANQGSEA. This CDR3 contains 16 residues. This CDR3 is CSVEARATGGRTEAFF. DNA for the CDR3: TGCAGTGTTGAAGCACGAGCTACAGGGGGCCGGACTGAAGCTTTCTTT.

V and J are TRBV27 and TRBJ2-5, with 9 bases that match TRBD1. Germline-derived CDR1 and CDR2 are MNHEY and SMNVEV (reference sequence). This CDR3 has 14 residues. After removal of 6 bases from V and 5 bases from J, the junction contained 7 bases not matched to a gene. CDR3 coding DNA: TGTGCCAGCAGGACGACAGGGGGAGAGGAGACCCAGTACTTC. Its protein is CASRTTGGEETQYF.

The rearrangement joins TRBV2 to TRBJ2-7, with TRBD2 matching over 7 bases. V lost 7 bases to trimming and J lost 1 base; unmatched junction nucleotides: 1. CDR3 length: 12 amino acids. The V gene's germline CDR1 is SNHLY and CDR2 FYNNEI. Here the CDR3 DNA reads TGTGCCAGCATGGGAGGGTCCTACGAGCAGTACTTC. This translates into CASMGGSYEQYF.

V and J are TRBV11-2 and TRBJ2-2, with D possibly being TRBD2 (5 bases). Trimming cost V 1 base and J 4 bases, with 10 bases left between them. This CDR3 has 15 amino acids. Germline assignment: CDR1 SGHAT and CDR2 FQNNGV. The CDR3: CASSLVRERTGELFF. The CDR3 DNA is TGTGCCAGCAGCTTAGTTAGGGAGCGCACCGGGGAGCTGTTTTTT.

J is TRBJ2-2 and V is TRBV19; D is unclear. CDR1 is LNHDA and CDR2 is SQIVND in the germline V gene (reference sequence). The CDR3 length is 13 residues. Trimming took 5 bases from V and 5 from J, leaving 9 bases between them. The chain's CDR3 is CASSPVRTGELFF. CDR3 nucleotide sequence: TGTGCCAGTAGTCCCGTGCGAACCGGGGAGCTGTTTTTT.

The chain combines TRBV2 with TRBJ2-3; TRBD2 matches 9 bases. The CDR3 contains 15 residues. Trimming cost V 5 bases and J 5 bases; bases outside gene matches: 8. From germline, CDR1 is SNHLY and CDR2 FYNNEI. CDR3 sequence reads: CASSLAGRQEDTQYF. DNA of the CDR3: TGTGCCAGCAGTCTAGCGGGAAGGCAGGAAGATACGCAGTATTTT. Based on the CDR3 plus reference TRBV2 and TRBJ2-3, the full variable domain is EPEVTQTPSHQVTQMGQEVILRCVPISNHLYFYWYRQILGQKVEFLVSFYNNEISEKSEIFDDQFSVERPDGSNFTLKIRSTKLEDSAMYFCASSLAGRQEDTQYFGPGTRLTVL.

This chain connects TRBV7-9 to TRBJ1-4; 7 bases are shared with TRBD1. The germline V gene encodes CDR1 SEHNR and CDR2 FQNEAQ (reference sequence). Trimming took 1 base from V and 4 from J; bases not matched to a gene: 6. This CDR3 comprises 16 residues. The CDR3 DNA reads TGTGCCAGCAGCTTAGAGGGGGCGACAGTTAATGAAAAACTGTTTTTT. As protein: CASSLEGATVNEKLFF.

The chain combines TRBV6-5 with TRBJ1-2; possibly TRBD1 for D (6 bases). CDR3 length: 14 amino acids. Germline assignment: CDR1 MNHEY and CDR2 SVGAGI. Deletions cut 6 bases from V and 4 bases from J, with 15 bases between. In nucleotides, the CDR3 is TGTGCCAGCAGGCGAGGTTGGACAGCCTATGGCTACACCTTC. This codes for CASRRGWTAYGYTF.

This rearrangement joins TRBV5-1 to TRBJ1-2; perhaps TRBD1 as D (6 bases). The germline gives CDR1 SGHRS, CDR2 YFSETQ. The CDR3 totals 15 residues. V was cut by 0 bases and J by 5 bases, with 14 bases left in between. CDR3 in amino acids: CASSLGVGGEYGYTF. The DNA of the CDR3 is TGCGCCAGCAGCTTGGGCGTTGGGGGCGAGTATGGCTACACCTTC.

The chain carries TRBV6-1 and TRBJ1-3; D may be TRBD1 (5 bases). Germline CDR1 is MNHNS and CDR2 is SASEGT. Trimming pared 5 bases from V and 0 bases from J, leaving 8 bases between. CDR3 length equals 14 residues. CDR3 nucleotides: TGTGCCAGCAGTTTCGACAGCTCTGGAAACACCATATATTTT. Translated, it gives CASSFDSSGNTIYF.

The chain has TRBV5-4 and TRBJ2-7, with 12 bases matching TRBD1. This CDR3 spans 16 amino acids. The J segment lost 0 bases and the V segment lost 3 bases, leaving 4 bases of the junction unmatched. CDR1 and CDR2 (germline): SGHNT, YYREEE (reference sequence). In nucleotides, the CDR3 is TGTGCCAGCAGCTCGGGACAGGGGGCCATCTCCTACGAGCAGTACTTC. It is translated as CASSSGQGAISYEQYF.

This rearrangement joins TRBV4-1 to TRBJ1-3; D remains unclear. Trimming pared 1 base from V and 0 bases from J, leaving 13 bases between. Germline V CDR1 and CDR2: MGHRA, YSYEKL. This CDR3 is built from 17 residues. The CDR3 region has the DNA TGCGCCAGCAGCCAAGCGGCAAGCCGGAGCTCTGGAAACACCATATATTTT. It encodes CASSQAASRSSGNTIYF.

The chain carries TRBV27 and TRBJ2-7; 10 bases map to TRBD1. The germline V gene encodes CDR1 MNHEY and CDR2 SMNVEV (reference sequence). The CDR3 sequence is 15 residues long. V shed 4 bases and J 1 base; nucleotides not matched to a gene: 4. The CDR3 region is CASSSGQGESYEQYF. The CDR3 nucleotides read TGTGCCAGCAGTTCCGGACAGGGGGAATCCTACGAGCAGTACTTC.

This sequence joins TRBV19 and TRBJ2-3, with 8 bases matching TRBD2. Germline CDR1 reads LNHDA; CDR2 reads SQIVND (reference sequence). The CDR3 is made up of 16 amino acids. The ends lost 1 base at V and 2 bases at J; junction bases unmatched: 5. CDR3 region: CASSIGTSSPTDTQYF. In DNA form, the CDR3 reads TGTGCCAGTAGTATAGGGACTAGCAGCCCCACAGATACGCAGTATTTT.

The rearrangement links TRBV9 to TRBJ2-1; TRBD2 matches at 10 bases. This CDR3 region has 16 residues. Trimming removed 4 bases from V and 3 bases from J; junction bases left unmatched: 7. In germline, CDR1 is SGDLS, CDR2 YYNGEE. CDR3 bases: TGTGCCAGCAGCTCTCTAGCGGGGGAAATCTACAATGAGCAGTTCTTC. It is translated as CASSSLAGEIYNEQFF.

The genes are TRBV4-3 and TRBJ2-5; 10 nucleotides agree with TRBD2. Trimming at V came to 0 bases and at J to 4 bases, leaving 8 bases not matched to a gene. Germline V gene data show CDR1 as LGHNA and CDR2 as YSLEER. This CDR3 is built from 17 residues. This CDR3 is CASSQDLAAGGPETQYF. The CDR3 nucleotides are TGCGCCAGCAGCCAAGATCTTGCAGCGGGAGGGCCAGAGACCCAGTACTTC.

This rearrangement joins TRBV5-1 to TRBJ1-6; D not certain. The germline V and J ends were trimmed by 1 base and 8 bases, with 10 bases remaining between them. The CDR3 length is 14 residues. Germline CDR1 and CDR2: SGHRS and YFSETQ. The CDR3 nucleotides are TGCGCCAGCAGCTTGACCGGTTTGGATTCACCCCTCCACTTT. Translation: CASSLTGLDSPLHF.

This clone has a single count. This sequence joins TRBV13 and TRBJ2-1; 10 positions agree with TRBD2. In germline, CDR1 is PRHDT, CDR2 FYEKMQ (reference sequence). V gave up 2 bases and J gave up 7 bases; unmatched junction bases: 5. The CDR3 is 15 amino acids. The CDR3 is CASSLRAGGPNEQFF. The CDR3 nucleotides are TGTGCCAGCAGCTTAAGAGCGGGAGGGCCGAATGAGCAGTTCTTC.

The chain recombines TRBV28 with TRBJ1-2; D is unresolved. The ends were cut back, 3 bases at V and 7 bases at J, with 6 bases in the middle. The germline V gene encodes CDR1 MDHEN and CDR2 SYDVKM. CDR3 length equals 11 residues. Here the CDR3 reads CASSFYGGYTF. Here the CDR3 DNA reads TGTGCCAGCAGTTTCTACGGTGGCTACACCTTC.

The chain carries TRBV6-5 and TRBJ2-7; TRBD2 aligns across 10 bases. Germline V gene data show CDR1 as MNHEY and CDR2 as SVGAGI. CDR3 length equals 14 residues. V shed 2 bases and J 3 bases; nucleotides not matched to a gene: 1. The CDR3 nucleotides are TGTGCCAGCAGTTACGCTAGCGGGAGCTACGAGCAGTACTTC. It codes for CASSYASGSYEQYF.

The chain recombines TRBV27 with TRBJ2-1; 11 positions agree with TRBD2. Germline V gene sequence: CDR1 MNHEY, CDR2 SMNVEV (reference sequence). Trimming took 3 bases from V and 0 from J; bases not matched to a gene: 10. CDR3 length: 19 residues. This chain's CDR3 is CASSFPGLAAESSYNEQFF. The DNA of the CDR3 is TGTGCCAGCAGTTTTCCGGGACTAGCGGCCGAAAGCTCCTACAATGAGCAGTTCTTC.

The rearrangement links TRBV7-2 to TRBJ1-1; the D gene is possibly TRBD1 (5 bases). CDR3 size: 14 residues. Per germline, CDR1 SGHTA and CDR2 FQGNSA. V was shortened by 1 base and J by 9 bases, with 15 bases between the two germline ends. The CDR3 loop is CASSLGGGGGQAFF. DNA of the CDR3: TGTGCCAGCAGCTTAGGCGGTGGGGGGGGTCAAGCTTTCTTT.

The J gene is TRBJ2-1, the V gene TRBV7-9; perhaps TRBD2 as D (6 bases). CDR3 length: 19 amino acids. The germline gives CDR1 SEHNR, CDR2 FQNEAQ (reference sequence). With 5 bases removed from V and 0 bases from J, the gap between germline ends came to 23 bases. The CDR3 DNA reads as TGTGCCAGCAGCACCAGGGTCGGGCGGGGCGATTTCTCCTACAATGAGCAGTTCTTC. Translated, it gives CASSTRVGRGDFSYNEQFF.

This chain joins TRBV4-3 and TRBJ2-3, with 7 positions matching TRBD1. CDR1 LGHNA and CDR2 YSLEER come from the germline V gene. The CDR3 contains 15 residues. V lost 0 bases, J lost 6 bases, and 6 bases stayed unmatched. The CDR3 DNA sequence: TGCGCCAGCAGCCAAGAAAGAACAGGGGTCGATACGCAGTATTTT. As protein: CASSQERTGVDTQYF.

V usage is TRBV30 and J usage is TRBJ1-3; maybe TRBD1 (6 bases). Between the trimmed V and J ends, which lost 0 bases and 7 bases, there was a span of 13 bases. The CDR3 contains 14 residues. Germline CDR1 GTSNPN, CDR2 SVGIG (reference sequence). This chain's CDR3 is CAWSVGQRGNTIYF. DNA of the CDR3: TGTGCCTGGAGTGTTGGACAAAGGGGGAACACCATATATTTT.